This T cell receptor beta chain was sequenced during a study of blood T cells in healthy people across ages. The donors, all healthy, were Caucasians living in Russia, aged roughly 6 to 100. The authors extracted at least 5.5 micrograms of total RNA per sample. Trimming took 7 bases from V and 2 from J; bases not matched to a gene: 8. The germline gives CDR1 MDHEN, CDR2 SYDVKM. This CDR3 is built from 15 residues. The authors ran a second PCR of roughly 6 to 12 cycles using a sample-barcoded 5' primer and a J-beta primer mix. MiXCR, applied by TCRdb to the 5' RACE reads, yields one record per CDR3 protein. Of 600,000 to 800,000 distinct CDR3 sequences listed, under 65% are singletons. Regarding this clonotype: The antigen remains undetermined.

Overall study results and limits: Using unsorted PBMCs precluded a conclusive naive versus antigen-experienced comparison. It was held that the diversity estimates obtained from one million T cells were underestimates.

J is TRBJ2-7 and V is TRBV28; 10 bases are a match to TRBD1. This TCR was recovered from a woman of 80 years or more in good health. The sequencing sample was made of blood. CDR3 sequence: CASTSGQGFPYEQYF. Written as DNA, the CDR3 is TGTGCCAGCACCTCGGGACAGGGGTTTCCCTACGAGCAGTACTTC.